Shown below are 13 T cell receptor beta chains from a single sample sequenced in a study of T cell repertoires in cytomegalovirus infection (dated by TCRdb to 2018 to 2020). TCRdb records Illumina HiSeq 1500 as the sequencer. TCRdb trimmed the raw reads at Q25, called clones with MiXCR and kept productive beta chains. Rows with one shared CDR3 protein collapse into an entry with the most common genes and DNA. In all, the sample holds around 300,000 distinct CDR3 sequences, and less than 25% of those were seen once. 15% to 20% of the sample belongs to the ten largest clones. What this sample's treatment or condition label stands for: in vitro stimulation with specific CMV peptide epitopes to enrich CMV-specific T cells. Their specific antigens are unknown. The sequencing here drew on cultured PBMCs, taken from culture after CMV antigen stimulation. The receptor set was obtained from a human donor in good health (CMV status not recorded). Some clones in this sample may be carry-over from other donors' samples.

This clonotype was seen a handful of times. V usage is TRBV14 and J usage is TRBJ2-1; tentatively, D is TRBD2 (7 bases). The germline CDR1 and CDR2 sequences are SGHDN and FVKESK. CDR3 length: 15 residues. V shed 3 bases and J shed 13 bases, with 22 bases lying between them. The CDR3, as DNA: TGTGCCAGCAGCCATTTAAGGGGGGGGCGGGTGGACCAGTTCTTC. Its protein is CASSHLRGGRVDQFF.

This clonotype was counted between two and nine times. J is TRBJ2-5 and V is TRBV2; tentative D call: TRBD1 (6 bases). Between the trimmed V and J ends, which lost 4 bases and 4 bases, there was a span of 19 bases. This CDR3 comprises 16 residues. Germline values: CDR1 SNHLY, CDR2 FYNNEI. The CDR3 protein is CASSAKRSLGGETQYF. CDR3 nucleotide sequence: TGTGCCAGCAGTGCGAAGCGGAGCTTAGGGGGAGAGACCCAGTACTTC.

This clonotype was recorded a few times. This chain links TRBV27 with TRBJ2-6; D assignment may be TRBD1 or TRBD2 (6 bases each). This CDR3 contains 16 residues. The germline CDR1 and CDR2 sequences are MNHEY and SMNVEV (reference sequence). V was clipped by 1 base and J by 4 bases, with 11 bases between them. The CDR3 reads CASSLWRGSGANVLTF. The CDR3 DNA follows: TGTGCCAGCAGTTTATGGAGGGGGTCAGGGGCCAACGTCCTGACTTTC.

This clonotype was detected ten times or more. The V and J genes are TRBV7-9 and TRBJ2-7; no reliable D call. V dropped 3 bases and J dropped 5 bases, with 8 bases sitting between them. The CDR3 has 12 residues. CDR1 is SEHNR, CDR2 FQNEAQ, per germline (reference sequence). The CDR3 loop reads CASSFRPHEQYV. The DNA of the CDR3 is TGTGCCAGCAGCTTCCGGCCCCACGAGCAGTACGTC.

This clonotype was detected many times. The CDR3: CASSLQMAGLNNEQFF. The CDR3 nucleotides are TGCGCCAGCAGCTTGCAGATGGCAGGCCTCAACAATGAGCAGTTCTTC. The rearrangement joins TRBV5-1 to TRBJ2-1; D remains ambiguous. Trimming removed 1 base at V and 5 bases at J, with 16 bases between. Per the germline V gene, CDR1 is SGHRS and CDR2 is YFSETQ. The CDR3 runs to 16 residues.

The genes are TRBV7-3 and TRBJ2-1; D is uncertain. Germline V gives CDR1 SGHTA, CDR2 FQGTGA. V was pared by 5 bases and J by 2 bases, with 19 bases between. This CDR3 spans 17 amino acids. CDR3 protein: CASSASVAPVTYNEQFF. CDR3 bases: TGTGCCAGCAGCGCCTCGGTGGCCCCCGTCACCTACAATGAGCAGTTCTTC.

This clonotype was found many times. This sequence joins TRBV5-6 and TRBJ2-7; D ambiguous. This CDR3 region has 13 residues. The germline gives CDR1 SGHDT, CDR2 YYEEEE. Trimming took off 0 bases at V and 7 bases at J, with 11 bases between the two ends. The CDR3 DNA sequence: TGTGCCAGCAGCTTGGGTAGGGTTGGTGAGCAGTACGTC. It yields the protein CASSLGRVGEQYV.

This clonotype was seen a handful of times. V and J are TRBV6-2 or TRBV6-3 and TRBJ2-7, with TRBD2 matching over 7 bases. With V trimmed by 2 bases and J by 4 bases, 5 bases remained unmatched. Germline lookup yields CDR1 MNHEY and CDR2 SVGEGT. The CDR3 extends over 14 amino acids. The CDR3 DNA reads as TGTGCCAGCAGTTACGGCGGGAGTCCGTACGAGCAGTACTTC. Protein: CASSYGGSPYEQYF.

This clonotype was counted between two and nine times. The chain has TRBV9 and TRBJ2-3; 8 bases map to TRBD1. CDR3 length equals 16 residues. The V gene end was trimmed by 0 bases and the J gene end by 3 bases; junction bases not matched to a gene: 6. Germline assignment: CDR1 SGDLS and CDR2 YYNGEE. CDR3 residues: CASSVVGQGSTDTQYF. The CDR3 DNA reads as TGTGCCAGCAGCGTAGTCGGACAGGGTTCTACAGATACGCAGTATTTT.

In its sample, this clonotype was seen a few times. The chain combines TRBV27 with TRBJ1-1; D not resolved. The CDR3 length is 11 residues. Trimming stripped 0 bases from V and 8 bases from J, with 4 bases between. Germline CDR1 reads MNHEY; CDR2 reads SMNVEV (reference sequence). The CDR3 DNA follows: TGTGCCAGCAGTTTATCCGAAGAAGCTTTCTTT. It encodes CASSLSEEAFF.

This clonotype was recorded many times. The chain recombines TRBV12-5 with TRBJ2-1, with 7 bases fitting TRBD2. Germline V gene sequence: CDR1 LGHNT, CDR2 FRNRAP. This CDR3 comprises 15 residues. J gave up 8 bases and V 3 bases, and 10 bases lay outside the gene matches. The CDR3 here is CASGFGGRAGDEQFF. In nucleotides, the CDR3 is TGTGCTAGTGGTTTCGGCGGGAGAGCCGGCGATGAGCAGTTCTTC.

This clonotype was seen many times. CDR3 loop: CASGGLAGLYNEQFF. The DNA for the CDR3 is TGTGCCAGCGGTGGACTAGCGGGGCTCTACAATGAGCAGTTCTTC. The chain employs TRBV12-3 or TRBV12-4 and TRBJ2-1, with 12 bases that match TRBD2. V was pared by 8 bases and J by 3 bases, with 5 bases of the junction left unmatched. The CDR3 runs to 15 residues.

This chain joins TRBV7-2 and TRBJ2-7, with a tentative D call TRBD1 (6 bases). Trimming pared 4 bases from V and 2 bases from J, leaving 9 bases between. The CDR3 runs 13 residues. The V gene's germline CDR1 is SGHTA and CDR2 FQGNSA. In nucleotides, the CDR3 is TGTGCCAGCAGCTACGGACAGACCTACGAGCAGTACGTC. Its protein is CASSYGQTYEQYV.